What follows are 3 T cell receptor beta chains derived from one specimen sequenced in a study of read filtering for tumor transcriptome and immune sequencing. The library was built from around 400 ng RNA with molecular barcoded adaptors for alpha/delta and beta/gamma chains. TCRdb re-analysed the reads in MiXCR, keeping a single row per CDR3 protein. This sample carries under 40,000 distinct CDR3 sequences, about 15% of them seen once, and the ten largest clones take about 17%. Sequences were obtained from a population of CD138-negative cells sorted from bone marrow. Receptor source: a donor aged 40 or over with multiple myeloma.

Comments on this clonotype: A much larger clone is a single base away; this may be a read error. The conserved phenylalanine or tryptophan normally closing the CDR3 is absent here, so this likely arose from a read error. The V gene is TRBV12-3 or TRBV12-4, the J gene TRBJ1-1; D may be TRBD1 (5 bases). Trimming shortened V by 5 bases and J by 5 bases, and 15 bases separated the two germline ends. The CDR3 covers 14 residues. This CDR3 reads CASSLGTGQTEAFL. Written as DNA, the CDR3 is TGTGCCAGCAGTCTAGGGACTGGACAAACTGAAGCTTTCCTT.

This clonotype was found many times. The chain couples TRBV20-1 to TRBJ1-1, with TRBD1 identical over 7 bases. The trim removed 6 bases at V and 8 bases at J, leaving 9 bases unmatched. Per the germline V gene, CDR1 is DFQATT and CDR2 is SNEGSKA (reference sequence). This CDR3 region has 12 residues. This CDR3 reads CSANRGGPEAFF. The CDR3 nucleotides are TGCAGTGCAAACCGAGGGGGCCCCGAAGCTTTCTTT.

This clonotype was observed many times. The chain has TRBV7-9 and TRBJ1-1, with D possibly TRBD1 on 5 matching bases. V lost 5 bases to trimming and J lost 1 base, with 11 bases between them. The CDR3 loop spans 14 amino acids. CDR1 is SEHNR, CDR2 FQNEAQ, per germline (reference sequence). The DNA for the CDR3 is TGTGCCAGCAGCCCGCCTCAGGGGAACACTGAAGCTTTCTTT. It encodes CASSPPQGNTEAFF. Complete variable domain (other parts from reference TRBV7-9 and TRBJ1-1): DTGVSQNPRHKITKRGQNVTFRCDPISEHNRLYWYRQTLGQGPEFLTYFQNEAQLEKSRLLSDRFSAERPKGSFSTLEIQRTEQGDSAMYLCASSPPQGNTEAFFGQGTRLTVV.